This T cell receptor beta chain was identified during a study of CD8 T cells in ankylosing spondylitis. In making TCR beta libraries, quantitative 5'-RACE with molecular barcodes was used. In TCRdb, the 5' RACE reads were re-called with MiXCR into one record per CDR3 protein. The data show approximately 12,000 distinct CDR3 sequences, under 3.5% seen once. This clonotype appeared many times. Its antigen is not known. V was cut by 2 bases and J by 4 bases, with 12 bases left in between. The CDR3 runs to 15 residues. The germline V gene has CDR1 SGDLS and CDR2 YYNGEE. Overall study results and limits: Earlier studies detected some motif variants in reactive arthritis synovial fluid and blood. Disease-linked clones were found to be CD8+ and relatively rare in peripheral blood. Among TCR beta sequences, a motif of under 10 highly homologous variants appeared characteristic of ankylosing spondylitis blood.

Material for sequencing was blood, either unsorted or a sorted T cell fraction (not recorded which). V usage is TRBV9 and J usage is TRBJ2-2; D unresolved. The clonotype comes from a male donor with ankylosing spondylitis or in good health (not recorded which). Here the CDR3 DNA reads TGTGCCAGCAGCGTTCAAGATCTGGGCACCGGGGAGCTGTTTTTT. Translation gives CASSVQDLGTGELFF.